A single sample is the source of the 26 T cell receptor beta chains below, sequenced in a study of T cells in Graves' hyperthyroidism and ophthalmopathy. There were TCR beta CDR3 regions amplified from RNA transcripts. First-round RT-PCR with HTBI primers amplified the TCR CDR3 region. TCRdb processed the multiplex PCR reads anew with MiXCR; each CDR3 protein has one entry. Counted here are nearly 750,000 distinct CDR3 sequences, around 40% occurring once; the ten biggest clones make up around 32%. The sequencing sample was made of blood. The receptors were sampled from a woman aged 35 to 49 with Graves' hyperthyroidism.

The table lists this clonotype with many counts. CDR3 sequence reads: CASEQGASGTQYF. In nucleotides, the CDR3 is TGCGCCAGCGAGCAGGGGGCTTCGGGGACCCAGTACTTC. The chain uses TRBV10-2 and TRBJ2-5, with 8 bases identical to TRBD1. The CDR3 has 13 amino acids. Per germline, CDR1 WSHSY and CDR2 SAAADI. V was pared by 8 bases and J by 7 bases, with 9 bases of the junction left unmatched.

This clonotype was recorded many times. The CDR3 DNA reads TGTGCCAGCACCTACCTGGGCAGAGCTTTCTTT. Amino acid sequence: CASTYLGRAFF. The chain recombines TRBV6-5 with TRBJ1-1, with D unclear. Germline CDR1 MNHEY, CDR2 SVGAGI. The CDR3 totals 11 residues. V was cut by 7 bases and J by 10 bases, with 13 bases left in between.

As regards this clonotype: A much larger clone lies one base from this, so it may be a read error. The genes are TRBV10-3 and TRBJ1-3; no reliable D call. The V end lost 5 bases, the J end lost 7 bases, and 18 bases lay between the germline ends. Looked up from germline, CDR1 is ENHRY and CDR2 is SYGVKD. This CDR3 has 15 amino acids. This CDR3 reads CAISYSTLAGNTIYF. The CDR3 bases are TGTGCCATCAGTTATTCGACCTTGGCCGGGAACACCATATATTTT.

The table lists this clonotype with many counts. This CDR3 is CSAGTALTNEKLFF. CDR3 bases: TGCAGTGCTGGGACGGCTCTCACTAATGAAAAACTGTTTTTT. The chain uses TRBV20-1 and TRBJ1-4; tentatively, D is TRBD1 (5 bases). The germline CDR1 and CDR2 sequences are DFQATT and SNEGSKA (reference sequence). V was cut by 5 bases and J by 2 bases, with 12 bases left in between. The CDR3 spans 14 residues.

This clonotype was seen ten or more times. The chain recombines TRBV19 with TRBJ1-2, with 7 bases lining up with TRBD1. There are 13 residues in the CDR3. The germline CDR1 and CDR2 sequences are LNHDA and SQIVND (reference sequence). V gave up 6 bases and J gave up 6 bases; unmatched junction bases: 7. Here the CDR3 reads CASRARQGDGYTF. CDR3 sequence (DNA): TGTGCCAGTAGGGCCCGACAGGGTGATGGCTACACCTTC.

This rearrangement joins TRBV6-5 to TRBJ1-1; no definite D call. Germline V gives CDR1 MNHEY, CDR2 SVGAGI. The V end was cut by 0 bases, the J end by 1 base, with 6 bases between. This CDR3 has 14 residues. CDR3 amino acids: CASSYSTQNTEAFF. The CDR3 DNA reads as TGTGCCAGCAGTTACTCGACACAGAACACTGAAGCTTTCTTT.

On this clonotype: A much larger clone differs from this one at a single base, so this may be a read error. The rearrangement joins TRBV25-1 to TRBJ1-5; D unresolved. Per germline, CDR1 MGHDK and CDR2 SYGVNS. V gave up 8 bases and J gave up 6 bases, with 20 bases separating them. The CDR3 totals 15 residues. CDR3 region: CASGDTSGFSQPQHF. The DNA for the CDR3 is TGTGCCAGCGGCGACACCTCCGGGTTCAGTCAGCCCCAGCATTTT. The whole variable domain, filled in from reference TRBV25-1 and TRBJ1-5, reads EADIYQTPRYLVIGTGKKITLECSQTMGHDKMYWYQQDPGMELHLIHYSYGVNSTEKGDLSSESTVSRIRTEHFPLTLESARPSHTSQYLCASGDTSGFSQPQHFGDGTRLSIL.

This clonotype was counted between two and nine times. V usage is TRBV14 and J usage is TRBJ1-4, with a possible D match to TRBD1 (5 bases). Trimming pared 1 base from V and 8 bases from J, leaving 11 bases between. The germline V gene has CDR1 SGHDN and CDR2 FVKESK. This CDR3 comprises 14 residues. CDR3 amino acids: CASSQAAGREKLFF. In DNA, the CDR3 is TGTGCCAGCAGCCAAGCGGCAGGGAGGGAAAAACTGTTTTTT.

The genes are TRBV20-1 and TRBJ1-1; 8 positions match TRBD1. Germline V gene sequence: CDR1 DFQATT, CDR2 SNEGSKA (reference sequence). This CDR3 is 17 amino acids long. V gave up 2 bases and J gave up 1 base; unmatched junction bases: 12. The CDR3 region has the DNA TGCAGTGCTAGAACGGCAGGGGGCTTGGAGGCGAACACTGAAGCTTTCTTT. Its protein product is CSARTAGGLEANTEAFF.

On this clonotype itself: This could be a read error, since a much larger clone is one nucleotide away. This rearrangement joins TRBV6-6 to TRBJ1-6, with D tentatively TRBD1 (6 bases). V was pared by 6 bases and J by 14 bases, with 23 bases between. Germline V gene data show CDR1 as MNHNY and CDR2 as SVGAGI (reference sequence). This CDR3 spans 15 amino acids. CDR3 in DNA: TGTGCCAGCAGCTCAGGGACATCAAGGGGATCATCCCTCCACTTT. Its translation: CASSSGTSRGSSLHF.

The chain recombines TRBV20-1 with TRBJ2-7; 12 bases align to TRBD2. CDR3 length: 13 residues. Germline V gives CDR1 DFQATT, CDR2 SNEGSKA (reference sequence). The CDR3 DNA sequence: TGCAGATACCTAGCGGGAGGGCTCTACGAGCAGTACTTC. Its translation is CRYLAGGLYEQYF.

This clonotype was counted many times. The chain's CDR3 is CSVKTPREGDEQYF. In DNA form, the CDR3 reads TGCAGCGTTAAAACCCCCAGGGAGGGCGACGAGCAGTACTTC. V is TRBV29-1 and J is TRBJ2-7, with TRBD2 matching 7 bases. The CDR3 contains 14 residues. CDR1 is SQVTM, CDR2 ANQGSEA, per germline. Losses at the gene ends were 5 bases for V and 5 bases for J; bases not matched to a gene: 12.

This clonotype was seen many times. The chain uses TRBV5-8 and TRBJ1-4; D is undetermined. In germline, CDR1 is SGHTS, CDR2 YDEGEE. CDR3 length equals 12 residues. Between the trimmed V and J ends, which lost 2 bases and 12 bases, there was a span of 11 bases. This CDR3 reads CASSFGREELFF. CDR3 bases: TGTGCCAGCAGCTTCGGACGGGAGGAACTGTTTTTT.

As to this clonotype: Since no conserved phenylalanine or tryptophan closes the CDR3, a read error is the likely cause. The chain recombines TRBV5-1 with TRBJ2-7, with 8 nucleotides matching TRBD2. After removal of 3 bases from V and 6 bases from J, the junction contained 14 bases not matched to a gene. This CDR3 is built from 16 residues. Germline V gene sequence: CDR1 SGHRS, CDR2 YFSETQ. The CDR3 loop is CASSSPTGTSPGEQYS. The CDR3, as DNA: TGCGCCAGCAGCTCGCCAACTGGGACTAGTCCGGGCGAGCAGTACTCC.

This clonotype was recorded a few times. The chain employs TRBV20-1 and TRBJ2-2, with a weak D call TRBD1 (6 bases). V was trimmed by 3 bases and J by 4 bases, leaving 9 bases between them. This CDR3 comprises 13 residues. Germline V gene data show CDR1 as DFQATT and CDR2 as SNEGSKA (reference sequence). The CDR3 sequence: CSASPDSTGELFF. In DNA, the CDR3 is TGCAGTGCTAGCCCGGACAGCACCGGGGAGCTGTTTTTT.

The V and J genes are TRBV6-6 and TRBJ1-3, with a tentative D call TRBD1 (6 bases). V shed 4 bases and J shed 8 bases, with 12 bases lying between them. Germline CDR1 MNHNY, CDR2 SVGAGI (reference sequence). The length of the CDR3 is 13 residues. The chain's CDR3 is CASSSRGTDTIYF. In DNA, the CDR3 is TGTGCCAGCAGTTCCAGGGGTACGGACACCATATATTTT.

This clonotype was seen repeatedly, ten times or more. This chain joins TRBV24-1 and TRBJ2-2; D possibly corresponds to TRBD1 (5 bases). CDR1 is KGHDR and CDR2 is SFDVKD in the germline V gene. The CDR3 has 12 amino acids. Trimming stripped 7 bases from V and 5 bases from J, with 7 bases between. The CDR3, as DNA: TGTGCCACCAGCCAGGGAACCGGGGAGCTGTTTTTT. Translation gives CATSQGTGELFF.

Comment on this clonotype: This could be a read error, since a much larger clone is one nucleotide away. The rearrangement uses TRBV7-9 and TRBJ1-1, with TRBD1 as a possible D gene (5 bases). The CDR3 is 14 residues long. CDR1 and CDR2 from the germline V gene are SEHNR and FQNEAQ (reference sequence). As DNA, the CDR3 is TGTGCCAGCAGCTTAGCGGCAGGGCGAACTGAAGCTCTCTTT. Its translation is CASSLAAGRTEALF.

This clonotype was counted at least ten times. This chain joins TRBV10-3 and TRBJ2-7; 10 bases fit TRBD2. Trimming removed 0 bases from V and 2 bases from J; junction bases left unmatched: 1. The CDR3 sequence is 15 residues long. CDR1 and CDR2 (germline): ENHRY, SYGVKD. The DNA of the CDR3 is TGTGCCATCAGTGAGTCCCTAGCGGGGGCCTACGAGCAGTACTTC. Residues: CAISESLAGAYEQYF.

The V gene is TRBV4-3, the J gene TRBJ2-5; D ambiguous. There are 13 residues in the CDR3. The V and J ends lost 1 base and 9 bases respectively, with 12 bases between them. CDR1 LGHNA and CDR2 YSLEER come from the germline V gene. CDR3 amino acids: CASSQGTREPQYF. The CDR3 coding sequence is TGCGCCAGCAGCCAAGGAACGCGTGAGCCCCAGTACTTC.

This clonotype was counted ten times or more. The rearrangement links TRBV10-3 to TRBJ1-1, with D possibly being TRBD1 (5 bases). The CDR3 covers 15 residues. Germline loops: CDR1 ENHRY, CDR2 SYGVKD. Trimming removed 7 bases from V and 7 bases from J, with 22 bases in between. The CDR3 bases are TGTGCCATCAATGAAGGGTTGTCGTCGGGGGATGAAGCTTTCTTT. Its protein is CAINEGLSSGDEAFF.

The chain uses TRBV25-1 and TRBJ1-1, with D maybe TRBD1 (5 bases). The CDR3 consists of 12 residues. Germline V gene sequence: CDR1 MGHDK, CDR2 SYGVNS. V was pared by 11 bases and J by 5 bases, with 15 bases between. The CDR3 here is CAGKAAGTEAFF. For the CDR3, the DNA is TGTGCCGGCAAGGCAGCAGGGACTGAAGCTTTCTTT.

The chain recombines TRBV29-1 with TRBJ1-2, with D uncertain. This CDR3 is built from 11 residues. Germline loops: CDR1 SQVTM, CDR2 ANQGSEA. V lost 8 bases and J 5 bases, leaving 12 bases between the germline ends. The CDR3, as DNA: TGCAGCTTAACGACCTGGTATGGCTACACCTTC. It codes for CSLTTWYGYTF.

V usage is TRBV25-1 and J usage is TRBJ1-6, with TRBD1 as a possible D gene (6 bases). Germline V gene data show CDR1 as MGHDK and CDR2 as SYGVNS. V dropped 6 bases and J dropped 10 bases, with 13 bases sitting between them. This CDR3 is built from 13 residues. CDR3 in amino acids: CASRSGVYSPLHF. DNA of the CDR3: TGTGCCAGCAGATCAGGGGTTTACTCACCCCTCCACTTT.

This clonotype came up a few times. CDR3 loop: CASSQVTGSGEQYF. CDR3 nucleotide sequence: TGTGCCAGCAGCCAAGTAACGGGTTCTGGCGAGCAGTACTTC. The rearrangement links TRBV3-1 to TRBJ2-7, with unresolved D. Germline lookup yields CDR1 LGHDT and CDR2 YNNKEL (reference sequence). This CDR3 has 14 residues. The V and J ends lost 1 base and 6 bases respectively, with 13 bases between them.

In DNA form, the CDR3 reads TGTGCCAGCAGCACCCCGGGAGAATACACTGAAGCTTTCTTT. Protein product: CASSTPGEYTEAFF. The chain couples TRBV12-3 or TRBV12-4 to TRBJ1-1; D is unresolved. The CDR3 is made up of 14 amino acids. V was shortened by 6 bases and J by 3 bases, with 14 bases between the two germline ends.